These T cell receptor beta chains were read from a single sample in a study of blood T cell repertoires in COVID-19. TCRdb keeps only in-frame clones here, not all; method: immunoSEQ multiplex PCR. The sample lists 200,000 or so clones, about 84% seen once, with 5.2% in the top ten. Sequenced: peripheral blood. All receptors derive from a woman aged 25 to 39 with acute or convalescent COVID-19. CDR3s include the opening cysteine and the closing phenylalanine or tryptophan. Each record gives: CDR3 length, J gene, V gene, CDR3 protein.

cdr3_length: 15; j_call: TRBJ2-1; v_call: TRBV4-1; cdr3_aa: CASSRGTGVYNEQFF
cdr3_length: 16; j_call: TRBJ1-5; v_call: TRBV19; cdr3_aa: CASSIPGQGARQPQHF
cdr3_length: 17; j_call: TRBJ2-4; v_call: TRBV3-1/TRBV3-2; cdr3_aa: CASSQGSTALAKNIQYF
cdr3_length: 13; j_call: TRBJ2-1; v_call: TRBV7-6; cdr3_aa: CASASGQNNEQFF
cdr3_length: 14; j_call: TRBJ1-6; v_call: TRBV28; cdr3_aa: CASTARGLGSPLHF
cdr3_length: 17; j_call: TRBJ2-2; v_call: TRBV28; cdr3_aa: CASSRLAGGINTGELFF
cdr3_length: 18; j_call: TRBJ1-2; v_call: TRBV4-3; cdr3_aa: CASSPGQGAVARDYGYTF
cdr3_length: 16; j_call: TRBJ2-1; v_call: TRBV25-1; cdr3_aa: CASSEWGGQGYNEQFF
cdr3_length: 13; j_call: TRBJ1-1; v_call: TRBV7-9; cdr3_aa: CASSLESGTEAFF
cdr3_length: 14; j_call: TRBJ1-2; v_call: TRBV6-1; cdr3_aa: CASSEAWDRGGYTF
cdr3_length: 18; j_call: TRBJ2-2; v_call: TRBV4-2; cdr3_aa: CASSQFRGASGRIGELFF
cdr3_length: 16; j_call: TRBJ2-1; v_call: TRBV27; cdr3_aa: CASSYLVSGNHNEQFF
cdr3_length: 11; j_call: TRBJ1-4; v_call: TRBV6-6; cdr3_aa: CASSLAEKLFF
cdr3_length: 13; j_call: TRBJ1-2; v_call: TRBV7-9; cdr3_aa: CASVPRLDYGYTF
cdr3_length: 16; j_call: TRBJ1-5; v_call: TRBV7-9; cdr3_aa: CASSFGRAGSNQPQHF
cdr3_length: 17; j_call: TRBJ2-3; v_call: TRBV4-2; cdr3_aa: CASSQAGGPRGTDTQYF
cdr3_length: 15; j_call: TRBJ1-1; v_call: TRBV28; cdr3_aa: CASNGPGQGTTEAFF
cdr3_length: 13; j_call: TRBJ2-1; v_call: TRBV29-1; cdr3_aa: CSTWTSRENEQFF
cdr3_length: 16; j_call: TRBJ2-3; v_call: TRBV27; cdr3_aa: CASSLLLAASTDTQYF
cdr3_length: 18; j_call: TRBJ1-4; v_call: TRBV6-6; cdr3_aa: CASSPDRPVPATNEKLFF
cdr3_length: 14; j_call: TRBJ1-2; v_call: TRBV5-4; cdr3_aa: CASSPDRANYGYTF
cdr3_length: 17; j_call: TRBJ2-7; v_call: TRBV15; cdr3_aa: CATSRTNRQGLSYEQYF
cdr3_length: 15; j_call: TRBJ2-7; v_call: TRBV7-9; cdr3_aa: CASSQTQRSSYEQYF
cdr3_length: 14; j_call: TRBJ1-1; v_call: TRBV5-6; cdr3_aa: CASSPGHPNTEAFF
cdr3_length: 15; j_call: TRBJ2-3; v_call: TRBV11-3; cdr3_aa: CASSLDGGNTDTQYF
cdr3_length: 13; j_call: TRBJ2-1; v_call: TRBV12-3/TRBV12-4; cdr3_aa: CASSWGRRDEQFF
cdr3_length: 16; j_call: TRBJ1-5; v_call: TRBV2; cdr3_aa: CASSGQGVRSNQPQHF
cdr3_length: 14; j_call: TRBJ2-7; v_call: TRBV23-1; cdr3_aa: CASSPWTGEGEQYF
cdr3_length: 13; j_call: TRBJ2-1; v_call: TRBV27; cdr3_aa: CASSLPPYNEQFF
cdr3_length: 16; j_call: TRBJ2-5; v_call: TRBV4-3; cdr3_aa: CASSQVPLLPGETQYF
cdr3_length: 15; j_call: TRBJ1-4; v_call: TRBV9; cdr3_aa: CASSSRTGTNEKLFF
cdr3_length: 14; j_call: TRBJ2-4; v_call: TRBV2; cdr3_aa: CASSEDGLKNIQYF
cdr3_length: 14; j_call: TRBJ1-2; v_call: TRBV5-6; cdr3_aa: CASSFSQGARGYTF
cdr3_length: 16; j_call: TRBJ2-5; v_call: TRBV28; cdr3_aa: CASSFGRTGGQETQYF
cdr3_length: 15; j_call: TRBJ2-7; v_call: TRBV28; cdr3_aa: CASSSGLAGAQEQYF
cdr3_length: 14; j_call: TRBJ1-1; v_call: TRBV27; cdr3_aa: CASSTQGAGTEAFF
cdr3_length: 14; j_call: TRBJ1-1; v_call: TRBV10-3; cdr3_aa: CAISPTAMNTEAFF
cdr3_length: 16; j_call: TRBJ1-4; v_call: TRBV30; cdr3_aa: CAWSVMVTGDPGKLFF
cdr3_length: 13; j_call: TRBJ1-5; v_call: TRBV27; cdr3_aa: CASSWADNQPQHF
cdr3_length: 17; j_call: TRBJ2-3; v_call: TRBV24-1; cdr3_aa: CATSDSGGLSDTDTQYF
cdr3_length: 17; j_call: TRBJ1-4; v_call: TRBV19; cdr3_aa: CASATNRDRGTNEKLFF
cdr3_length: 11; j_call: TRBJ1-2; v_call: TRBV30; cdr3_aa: CASPLGDGYTF
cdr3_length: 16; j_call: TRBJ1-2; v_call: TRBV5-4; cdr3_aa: CASSRVGGATNYGYTF
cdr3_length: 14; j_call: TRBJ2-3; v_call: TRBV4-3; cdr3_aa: CASSQRQGTDTQYF
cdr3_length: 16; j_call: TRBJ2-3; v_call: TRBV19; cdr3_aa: CASSIGGSGMTDTQYF
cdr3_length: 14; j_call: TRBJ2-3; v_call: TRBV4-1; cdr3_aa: CASSQETRRDTQYF
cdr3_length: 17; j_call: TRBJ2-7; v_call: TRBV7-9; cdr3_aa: CASILWEPGTGTYEQYF
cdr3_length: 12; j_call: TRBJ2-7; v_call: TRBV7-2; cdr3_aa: CASSLQAYEQYF
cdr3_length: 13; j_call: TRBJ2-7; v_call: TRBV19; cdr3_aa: CASSGFRGYEQYF
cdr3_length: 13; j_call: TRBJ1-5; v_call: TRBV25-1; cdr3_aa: CASSPPRSQPQHF
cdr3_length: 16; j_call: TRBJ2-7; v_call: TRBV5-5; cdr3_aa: CASSFLSGTGFYEQYF
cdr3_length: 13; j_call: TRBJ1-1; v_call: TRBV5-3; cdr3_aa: CARSLCGATEAFF
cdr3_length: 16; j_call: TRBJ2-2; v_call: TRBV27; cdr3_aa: CASSSSAGASTGELFF
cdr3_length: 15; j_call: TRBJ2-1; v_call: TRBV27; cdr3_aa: CASSFLAGGLLEQFF
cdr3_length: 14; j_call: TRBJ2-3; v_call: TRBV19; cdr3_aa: CASLGRGRTDTQYF
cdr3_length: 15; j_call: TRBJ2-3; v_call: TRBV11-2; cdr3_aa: CASSLDQAFTDTQYF